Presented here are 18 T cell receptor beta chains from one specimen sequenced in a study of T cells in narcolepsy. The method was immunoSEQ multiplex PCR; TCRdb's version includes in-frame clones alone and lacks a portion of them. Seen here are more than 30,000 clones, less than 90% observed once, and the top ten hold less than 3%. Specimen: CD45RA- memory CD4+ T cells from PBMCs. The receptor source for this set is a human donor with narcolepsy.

CDR3 residues: CASSVFTRVEAFF. CDR3 in DNA: TGTGCCAGCAGTGTCTTTACGAGGGTTGAAGCTTTCTTT. The chain joins TRBV2 to TRBJ1-1; the D is unclear. Germline loops: CDR1 SNHLY, CDR2 FYNNEI. Trimming took off 4 bases at V and 7 bases at J, with 13 bases between the two ends. This CDR3 is built from 13 residues.

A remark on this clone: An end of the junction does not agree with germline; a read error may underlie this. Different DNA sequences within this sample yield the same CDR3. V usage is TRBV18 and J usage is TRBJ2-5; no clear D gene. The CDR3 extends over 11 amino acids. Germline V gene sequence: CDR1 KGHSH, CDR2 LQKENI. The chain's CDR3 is CASSPQETQYF. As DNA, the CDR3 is TGTGCCAGCTCCCCACAAGAGACCCAGTACTTC.

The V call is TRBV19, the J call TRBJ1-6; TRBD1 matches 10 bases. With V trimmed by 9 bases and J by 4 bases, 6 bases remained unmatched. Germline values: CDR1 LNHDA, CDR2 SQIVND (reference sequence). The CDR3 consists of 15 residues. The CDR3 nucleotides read TGTGCCAGCCGGGACAGGGGTCAATATAATTCACCCCTCCACTTT. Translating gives CASRDRGQYNSPLHF. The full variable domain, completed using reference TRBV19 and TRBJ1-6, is DGGITQSPKYLFRKEGQNVTLSCEQNLNHDAMYWYRQDPGQGLRLIYYSQIVNDFQKGDIAEGYSVSREKKESFPLTVTSAQKNPTAFYLCASRDRGQYNSPLHFGNGTRLTVT.

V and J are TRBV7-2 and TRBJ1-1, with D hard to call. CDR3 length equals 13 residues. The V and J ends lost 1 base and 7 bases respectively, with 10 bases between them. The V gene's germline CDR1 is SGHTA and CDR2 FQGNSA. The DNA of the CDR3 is TGTGCCAGCAGCTTAGAGGTAGGGATTGAAGCTTTCTTT. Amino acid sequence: CASSLEVGIEAFF.

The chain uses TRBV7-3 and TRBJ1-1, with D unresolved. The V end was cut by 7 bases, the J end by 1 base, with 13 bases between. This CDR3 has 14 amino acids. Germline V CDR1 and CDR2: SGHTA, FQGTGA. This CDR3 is CASTQAAGNTEAFF. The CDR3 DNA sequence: TGTGCCAGCACGCAGGCGGCCGGGAACACTGAAGCTTTCTTT.

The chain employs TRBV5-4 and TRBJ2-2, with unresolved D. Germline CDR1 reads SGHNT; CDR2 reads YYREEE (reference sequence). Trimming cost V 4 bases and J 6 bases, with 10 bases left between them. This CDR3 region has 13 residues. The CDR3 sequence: CASSADPSGELFF. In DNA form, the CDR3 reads TGTGCCAGCAGCGCCGACCCTTCCGGGGAGCTGTTTTTT.

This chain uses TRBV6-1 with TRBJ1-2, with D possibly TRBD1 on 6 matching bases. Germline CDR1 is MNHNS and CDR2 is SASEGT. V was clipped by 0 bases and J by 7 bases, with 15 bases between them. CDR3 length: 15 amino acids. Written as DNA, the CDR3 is TGTGCCAGCAGTGAAGCGGGGGGGCGTTTAGGTGGCTACACCTTC. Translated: CASSEAGGRLGGYTF.

In DNA, the CDR3 is TGTGCCAGCAGCTGGCAGTCGAACACCGGGGAGCTGTTTTTT. Translating gives CASSWQSNTGELFF. The gene calls are TRBV11-2 and TRBJ2-2; D remains ambiguous. The CDR3 is 14 residues long. Germline values: CDR1 SGHAT, CDR2 FQNNGV. The V end lost 4 bases, the J end lost 0 bases, and 6 bases lay between the germline ends.

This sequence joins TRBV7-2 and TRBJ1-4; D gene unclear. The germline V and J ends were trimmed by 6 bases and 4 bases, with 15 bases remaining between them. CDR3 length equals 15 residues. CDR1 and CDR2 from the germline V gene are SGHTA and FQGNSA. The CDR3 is CASRPPGVLNEKLFF. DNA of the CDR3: TGTGCCAGCAGACCCCCGGGTGTTCTTAATGAAAAACTGTTTTTT.

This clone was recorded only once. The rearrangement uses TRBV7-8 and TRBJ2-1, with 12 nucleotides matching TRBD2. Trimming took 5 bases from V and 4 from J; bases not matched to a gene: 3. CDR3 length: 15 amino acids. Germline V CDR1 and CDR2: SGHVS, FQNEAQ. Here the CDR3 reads CASSILAGGYNEQFF. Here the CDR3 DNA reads TGTGCCAGCAGCATCCTAGCGGGGGGGTACAATGAGCAGTTCTTC.

The CDR3 sequence is CASSPANHGYTF. In DNA, the CDR3 is TGCGCCAGCAGCCCCGCCAACCATGGCTACACCTTC. The rearrangement joins TRBV5-1 to TRBJ1-2; D not certain. This CDR3 is built from 12 residues. CDR1 is SGHRS and CDR2 is YFSETQ in the germline V gene. The germline V and J ends were trimmed by 4 bases and 6 bases, with 10 bases remaining between them.

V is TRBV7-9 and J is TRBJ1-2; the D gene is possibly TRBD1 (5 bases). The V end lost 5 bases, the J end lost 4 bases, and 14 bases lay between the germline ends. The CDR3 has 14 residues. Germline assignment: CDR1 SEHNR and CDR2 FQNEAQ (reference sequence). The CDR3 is CASSGSLGAYGYTF. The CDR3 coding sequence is TGTGCCAGCAGCGGGAGCCTCGGGGCCTATGGCTACACCTTC.

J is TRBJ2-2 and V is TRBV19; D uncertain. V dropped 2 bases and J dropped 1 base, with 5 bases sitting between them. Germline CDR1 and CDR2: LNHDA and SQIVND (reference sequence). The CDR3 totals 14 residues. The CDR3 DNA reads TGTGCCAGTAGTATATCGAGGAACACCGGGGAGCTGTTTTTT. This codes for CASSISRNTGELFF.

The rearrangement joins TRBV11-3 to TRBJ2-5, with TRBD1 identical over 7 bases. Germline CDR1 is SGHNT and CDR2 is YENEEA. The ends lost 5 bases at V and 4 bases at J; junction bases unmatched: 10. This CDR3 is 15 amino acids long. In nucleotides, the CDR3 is TGTGCCAGCAGCCCAGGACAGGAAACACGAGAGACCCAGTACTTC. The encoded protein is CASSPGQETRETQYF. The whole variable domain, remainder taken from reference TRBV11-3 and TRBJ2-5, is EAGVVQSPRYKIIEKKQPVAFWCNPISGHNTLYWYLQNLGQGPELLIRYENEEAVDDSQLPKDRFSAERLKGVDSTLKIQPAELGDSAVYLCASSPGQETRETQYFGPGTRLLVL.

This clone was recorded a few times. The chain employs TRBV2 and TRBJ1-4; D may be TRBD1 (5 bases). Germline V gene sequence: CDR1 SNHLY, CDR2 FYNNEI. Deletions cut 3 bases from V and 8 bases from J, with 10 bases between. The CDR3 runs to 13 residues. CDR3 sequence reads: CASSDGAGEKLFF. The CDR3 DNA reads TGTGCCAGCAGTGACGGGGCAGGGGAAAAACTGTTTTTT.

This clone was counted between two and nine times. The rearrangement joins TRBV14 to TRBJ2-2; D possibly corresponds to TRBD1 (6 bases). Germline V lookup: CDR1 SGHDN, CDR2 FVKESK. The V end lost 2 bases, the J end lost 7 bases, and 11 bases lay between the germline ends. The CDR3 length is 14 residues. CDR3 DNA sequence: TGTGCCAGCAGCCAACCCGACAGGAACGGGGAGCTGTTTTTT. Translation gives CASSQPDRNGELFF.

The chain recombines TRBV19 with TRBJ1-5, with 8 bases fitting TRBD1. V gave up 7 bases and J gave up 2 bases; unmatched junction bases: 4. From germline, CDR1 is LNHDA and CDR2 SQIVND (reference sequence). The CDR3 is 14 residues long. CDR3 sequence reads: CASIPTGGNQPQHF. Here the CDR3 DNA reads TGTGCCAGTATTCCGACAGGGGGCAATCAGCCCCAGCATTTT.

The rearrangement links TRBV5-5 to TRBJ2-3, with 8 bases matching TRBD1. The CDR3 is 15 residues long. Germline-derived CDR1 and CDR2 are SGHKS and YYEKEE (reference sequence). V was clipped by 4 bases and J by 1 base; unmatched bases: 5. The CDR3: CASSHPGQGTDTQYF. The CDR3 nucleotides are TGTGCCAGCAGCCATCCGGGACAGGGCACAGATACGCAGTATTTT.